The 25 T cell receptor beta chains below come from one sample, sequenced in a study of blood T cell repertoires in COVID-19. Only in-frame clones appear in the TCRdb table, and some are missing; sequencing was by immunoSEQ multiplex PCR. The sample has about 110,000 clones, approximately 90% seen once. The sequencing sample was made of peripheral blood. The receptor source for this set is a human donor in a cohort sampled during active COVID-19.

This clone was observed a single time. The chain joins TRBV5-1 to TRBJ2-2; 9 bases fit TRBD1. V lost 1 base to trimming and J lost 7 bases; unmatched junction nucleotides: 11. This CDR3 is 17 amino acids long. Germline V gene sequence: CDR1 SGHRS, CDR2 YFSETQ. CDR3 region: CASSLLFGTGLDGELFF. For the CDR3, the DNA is TGCGCCAGCAGCTTGTTGTTTGGGACAGGGTTGGACGGGGAGCTGTTTTTT.

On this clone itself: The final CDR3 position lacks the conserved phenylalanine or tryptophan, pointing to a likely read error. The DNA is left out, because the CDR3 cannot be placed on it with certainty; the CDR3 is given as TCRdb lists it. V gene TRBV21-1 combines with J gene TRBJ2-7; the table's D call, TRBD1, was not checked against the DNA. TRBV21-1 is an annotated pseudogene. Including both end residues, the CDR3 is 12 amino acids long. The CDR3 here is CASSPPWGQWKI.

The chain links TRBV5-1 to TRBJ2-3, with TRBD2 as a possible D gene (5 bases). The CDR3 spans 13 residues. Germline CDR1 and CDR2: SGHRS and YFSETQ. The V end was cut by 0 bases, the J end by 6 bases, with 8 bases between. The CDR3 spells CASSLVGLDTQYF. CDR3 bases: TGCGCCAGCAGCTTGGTAGGACTTGATACGCAGTATTTT.

The CDR3 sequence is CAITQGTLQETQYF. The CDR3 coding sequence is TGTGCCATCACACAGGGGACCCTACAAGAGACCCAGTACTTC. This sequence joins TRBV21-1 and TRBJ2-5; the table's D call, TRBD1, was not checked against the DNA. TRBV21-1 is flagged as a pseudogene. CDR3 size: 14 residues.

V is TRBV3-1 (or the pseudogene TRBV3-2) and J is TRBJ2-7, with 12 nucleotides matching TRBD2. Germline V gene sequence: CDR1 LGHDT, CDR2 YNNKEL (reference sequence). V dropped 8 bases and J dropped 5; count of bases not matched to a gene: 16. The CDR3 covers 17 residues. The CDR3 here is CASGTGTSGPLAHEQYF. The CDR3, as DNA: TGTGCCAGCGGGACCGGGACTAGCGGGCCGCTTGCCCACGAGCAGTACTTC.

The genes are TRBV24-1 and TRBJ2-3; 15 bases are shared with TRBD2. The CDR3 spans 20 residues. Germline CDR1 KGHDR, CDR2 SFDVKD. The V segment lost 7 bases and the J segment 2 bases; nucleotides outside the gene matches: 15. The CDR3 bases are TGTGCCACCAGAAACCGGGGACTAGCGGGAGGAAGAGGGGCCACAGATACGCAGTATTTT. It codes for CATRNRGLAGGRGATDTQYF.

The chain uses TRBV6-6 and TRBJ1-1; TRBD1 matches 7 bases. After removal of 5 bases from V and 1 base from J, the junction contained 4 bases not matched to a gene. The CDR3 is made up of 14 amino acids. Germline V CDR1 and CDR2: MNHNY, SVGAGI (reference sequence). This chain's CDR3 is CASSEGAWNTEAFF. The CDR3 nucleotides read TGTGCCAGCAGTGAGGGGGCCTGGAACACTGAAGCTTTCTTT.

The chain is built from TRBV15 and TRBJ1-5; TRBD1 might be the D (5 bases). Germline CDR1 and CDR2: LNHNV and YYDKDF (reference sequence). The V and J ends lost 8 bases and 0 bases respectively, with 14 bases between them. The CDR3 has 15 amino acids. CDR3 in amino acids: CATQAGQSSNQPQHF. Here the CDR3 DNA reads TGTGCCACCCAAGCGGGGCAGAGTAGCAATCAGCCCCAGCATTTT.

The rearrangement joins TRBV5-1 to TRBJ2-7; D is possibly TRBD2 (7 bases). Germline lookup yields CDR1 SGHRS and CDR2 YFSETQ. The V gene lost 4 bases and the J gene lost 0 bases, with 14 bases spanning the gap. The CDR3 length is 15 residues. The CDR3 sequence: CASSPVGGPSYEQYF. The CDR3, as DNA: TGCGCCAGCAGCCCAGTGGGGGGGCCCTCCTACGAGCAGTACTTC.

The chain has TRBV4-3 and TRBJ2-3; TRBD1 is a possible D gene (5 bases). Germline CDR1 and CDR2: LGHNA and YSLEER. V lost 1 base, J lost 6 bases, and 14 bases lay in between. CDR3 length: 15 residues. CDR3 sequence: CASSQGAGKVDTQYF. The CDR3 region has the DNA TGCGCCAGCAGCCAAGGGGCAGGGAAGGTCGATACGCAGTATTTT.

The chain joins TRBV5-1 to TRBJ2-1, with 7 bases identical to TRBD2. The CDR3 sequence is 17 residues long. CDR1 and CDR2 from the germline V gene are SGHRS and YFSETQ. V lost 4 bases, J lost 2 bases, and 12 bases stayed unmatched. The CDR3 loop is CASSGGHGTTAYNEQFF. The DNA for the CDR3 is TGCGCCAGCAGCGGAGGGCACGGGACTACCGCCTACAATGAGCAGTTCTTC.

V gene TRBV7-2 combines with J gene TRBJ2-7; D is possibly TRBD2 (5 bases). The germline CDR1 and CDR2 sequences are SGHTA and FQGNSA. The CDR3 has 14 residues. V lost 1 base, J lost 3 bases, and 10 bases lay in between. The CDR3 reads CASSLVTRFYEQYF. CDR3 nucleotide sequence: TGTGCCAGCAGCTTAGTTACTAGGTTCTACGAGCAGTACTTC.

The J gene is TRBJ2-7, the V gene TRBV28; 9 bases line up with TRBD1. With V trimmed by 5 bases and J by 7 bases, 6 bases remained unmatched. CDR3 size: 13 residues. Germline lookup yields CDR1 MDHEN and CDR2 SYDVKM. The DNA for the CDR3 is TGTGCCAGCAGTATCACAGGGGGCAGGGAGCAGTACTTC. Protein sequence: CASSITGGREQYF.

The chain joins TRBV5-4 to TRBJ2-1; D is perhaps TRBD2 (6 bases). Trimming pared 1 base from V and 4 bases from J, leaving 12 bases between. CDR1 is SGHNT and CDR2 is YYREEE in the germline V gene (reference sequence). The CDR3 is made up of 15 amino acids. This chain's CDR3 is CASSLSGVGYNEQFF. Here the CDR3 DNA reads TGTGCCAGCAGCTTGTCGGGAGTAGGATACAATGAGCAGTTCTTC. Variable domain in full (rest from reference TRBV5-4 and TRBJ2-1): ETGVTQSPTHLIKTRGQQVTLRCSSQSGHNTVSWYQQALGQGPQFIFQYYREEENGRGNFPPRFSGLQFPNYSSELNVNALELDDSALYLCASSLSGVGYNEQFFGPGTRLTVL.

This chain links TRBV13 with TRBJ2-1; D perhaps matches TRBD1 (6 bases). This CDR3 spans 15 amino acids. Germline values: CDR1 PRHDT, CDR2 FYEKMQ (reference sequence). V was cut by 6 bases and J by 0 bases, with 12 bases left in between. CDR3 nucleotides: TGTGCCAGCAGAGACAGGAGGAGCTCCTACAATGAGCAGTTCTTC. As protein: CASRDRRSSYNEQFF.

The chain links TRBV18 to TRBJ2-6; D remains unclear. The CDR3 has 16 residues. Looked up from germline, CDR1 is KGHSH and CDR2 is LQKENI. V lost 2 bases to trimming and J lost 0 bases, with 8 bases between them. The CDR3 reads CASSPSRDSGANVLTF. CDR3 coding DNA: TGTGCCAGCTCACCATCAAGAGACTCTGGGGCCAACGTCCTGACTTTC.

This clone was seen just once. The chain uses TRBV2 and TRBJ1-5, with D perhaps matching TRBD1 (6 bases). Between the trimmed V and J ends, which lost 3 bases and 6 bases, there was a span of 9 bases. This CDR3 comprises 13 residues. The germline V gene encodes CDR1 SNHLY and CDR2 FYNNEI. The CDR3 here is CASSDGRGQPQHF. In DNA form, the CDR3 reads TGTGCCAGCAGTGACGGCAGGGGTCAGCCCCAGCATTTT. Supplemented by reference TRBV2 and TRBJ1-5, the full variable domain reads EPEVTQTPSHQVTQMGQEVILRCVPISNHLYFYWYRQILGQKVEFLVSFYNNEISEKSEIFDDQFSVERPDGSNFTLKIRSTKLEDSAMYFCASSDGRGQPQHFGDGTRLSIL.

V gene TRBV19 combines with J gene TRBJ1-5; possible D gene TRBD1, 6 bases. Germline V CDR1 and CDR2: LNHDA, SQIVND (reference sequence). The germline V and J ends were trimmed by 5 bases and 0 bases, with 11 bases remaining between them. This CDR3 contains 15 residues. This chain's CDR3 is CASSRGTTSNQPQHF. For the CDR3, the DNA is TGTGCCAGTAGTCGTGGGACAACTAGCAATCAGCCCCAGCATTTT. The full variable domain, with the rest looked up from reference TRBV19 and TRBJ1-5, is DGGITQSPKYLFRKEGQNVTLSCEQNLNHDAMYWYRQDPGQGLRLIYYSQIVNDFQKGDIAEGYSVSREKKESFPLTVTSAQKNPTAFYLCASSRGTTSNQPQHFGDGTRLSIL.

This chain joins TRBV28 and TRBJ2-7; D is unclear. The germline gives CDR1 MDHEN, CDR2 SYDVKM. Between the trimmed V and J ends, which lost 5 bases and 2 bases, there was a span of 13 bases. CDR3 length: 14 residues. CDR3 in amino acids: CASSPGSVTYEQYF. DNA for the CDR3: TGTGCCAGCAGTCCAGGCTCGGTAACCTACGAGCAGTACTTC.

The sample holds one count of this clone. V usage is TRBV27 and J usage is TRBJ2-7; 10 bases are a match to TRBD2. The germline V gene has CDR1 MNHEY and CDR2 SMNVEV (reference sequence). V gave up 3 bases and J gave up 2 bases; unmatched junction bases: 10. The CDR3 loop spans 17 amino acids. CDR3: CASSLSQTSGQPYEQYF. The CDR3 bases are TGTGCCAGCAGTTTGAGTCAGACTAGCGGGCAACCCTACGAGCAGTACTTC.

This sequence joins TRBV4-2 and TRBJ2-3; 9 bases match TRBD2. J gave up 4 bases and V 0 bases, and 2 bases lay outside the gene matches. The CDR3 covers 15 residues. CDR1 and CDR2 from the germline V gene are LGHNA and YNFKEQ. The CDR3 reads CASSQDRGGADTQYF. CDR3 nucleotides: TGTGCCAGCAGCCAAGATCGCGGGGGGGCAGATACGCAGTATTTT.

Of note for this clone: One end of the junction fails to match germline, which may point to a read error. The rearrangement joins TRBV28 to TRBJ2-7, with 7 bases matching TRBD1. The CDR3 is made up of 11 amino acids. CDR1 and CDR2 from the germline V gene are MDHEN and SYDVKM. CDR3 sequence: CASSSPGQFLF. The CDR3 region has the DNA TGTGCCAGCAGTTCTCCGGGACAGTTCCTATTC.

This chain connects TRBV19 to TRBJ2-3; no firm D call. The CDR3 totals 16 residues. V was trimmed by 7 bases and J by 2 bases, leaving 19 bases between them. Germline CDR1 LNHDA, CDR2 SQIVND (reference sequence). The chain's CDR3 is CASTTTGGLPTDTQYF. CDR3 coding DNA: TGTGCCAGTACTACTACGGGTGGCCTGCCCACAGATACGCAGTATTTT.

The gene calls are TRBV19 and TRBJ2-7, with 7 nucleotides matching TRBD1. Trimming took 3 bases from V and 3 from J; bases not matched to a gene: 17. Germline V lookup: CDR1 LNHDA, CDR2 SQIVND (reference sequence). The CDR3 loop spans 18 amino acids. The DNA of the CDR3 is TGTGCCAGTAGTATCCGGGACAGTTCCGACTTAGTAAACTACGAGCAGTACTTC. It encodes CASSIRDSSDLVNYEQYF.

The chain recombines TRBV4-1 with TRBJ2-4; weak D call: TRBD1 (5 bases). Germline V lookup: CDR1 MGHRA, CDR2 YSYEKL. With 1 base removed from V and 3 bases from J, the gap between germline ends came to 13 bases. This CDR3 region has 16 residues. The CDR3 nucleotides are TGCGCCAGCAGCCAAGTCATAAAGGACAACAAAAACATTCAGTACTTC. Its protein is CASSQVIKDNKNIQYF.